This section outlines one TCR beta chain sequence together with its context. This record belongs to a study of CD8+CD57+ T cells in acquired aplastic anemia. Study context: Sorted cells (CD4+ and CD8+) yielded DNA amounts that averaged roughly 3.2 ug.

Trimming took 6 bases from V and 10 from J, leaving 23 bases between them. There are 15 residues in the CDR3. Researchers used genomic DNA as the template to profile TCR beta VDJ and CDR3. A single record per CDR3 protein comes from TCRdb applying MiXCR to the reads. The sample shows 260,000 or so distinct CDR3 sequences, around 82% of them seen only once. Individuals selected for sequencing had exhibited CD8+CD57+ cell expansion on flow cytometry. The receptor comes from a human donor with aplastic anemia. The V gene is TRBV12-3 or TRBV12-4, the J gene TRBJ2-3, with a possible D match to TRBD2 (5 bases). Sequencing input: sorted CD4+, CD8+, or CD8+CD57+ T cells (not recorded which) from PBMCs. The CDR3 nucleotides are TGTGCCAGCAGCTTGACCTGCTGGAGCGGCCAAGCGCAGTATTTT. It translates to CASSLTCWSGQAQYF.